A selection of T cell receptor beta chains follows, all from one sample in a study of Graves' ophthalmopathy and Graves' hyperthyroidism. Each CDR3 protein is one row after TCRdb ran MiXCR on the multiplex PCR reads. Among under 350,000 distinct CDR3 sequences listed, roughly 17% were seen once. Sequencing was done on a sample of peripheral blood. The receptors originated from an adult man with Graves' ophthalmopathy. Both conserved end residues are part of each CDR3. A D gene is named only where the DNA matches it firmly. Expanded clones get a size class; other rows say once, few or many, or leave the size out.

len | j_gene | abundance | v_gene | d_gene | CDR3nt | CDR3aa
16 | TRBJ2-7 | many | TRBV20-1 | TRBD2 | TGCAGTGCTAGAGGACTAGCGGGTAAGGAATTCTACGAGCAGTACTTC | CSARGLAGKEFYEQYF
13 | TRBJ1-5 | many | TRBV20-1 | - | TGCAGTGCTAGTCCCTCCCGGGATCGCCCCCAGCATTTT | CSASPSRDRPQHF
14 | TRBJ2-7 | many | TRBV6-1 | - | TGTGCCACCCATTCCTTCGGGACCTCCTACGAGCAGTACTTC | CATHSFGTSYEQYF
13 | TRBJ2-5 | once | TRBV11-2 | - | TGTGCCAGCAGCTCGGAGATTCAAGAGACCCAGTACTTC | CASSSEIQETQYF
15 | TRBJ2-5 | many | TRBV7-6 | - | TGTGCCAGCAGCTTACTAGCCAACAGCCCGGAGACCCAGTACTTC | CASSLLANSPETQYF
13 | TRBJ2-7 | many | TRBV11-2 | - | TGTGCCAGCACCCCAGGGGAGGGGTACGAGCAGTACTTC | CASTPGEGYEQYF
15 | TRBJ1-1 | many | TRBV7-2 | - | TGTGCCAGCAGCCTCACAGGGATCTTGAACACTGAAGCTTTCTTT | CASSLTGILNTEAFF
16 | TRBJ1-5 | many | TRBV30 | TRBD1 | TGTGCCTGGACGTTTCAGGGGGGGCATCGCAATCAGCCCCAGCATTTT | CAWTFQGGHRNQPQHF
14 | TRBJ2-7 | - | TRBV20-1 | - | TGCAGTGCTAGACCGGGAGCCGGGGCTTACGAGCAGTACTTC | CSARPGAGAYEQYF
14 | TRBJ2-2 | many | TRBV20-1 | TRBD1 | TGCAGTGCCCTCAGACAGGGTGGCACCGGGGAGCTGTTTTTT | CSALRQGGTGELFF
14 | TRBJ2-7 | once | TRBV6-1 | TRBD2 | TGTGCCACCCTATATACTAGCGGATACTACGAGCAGTACTTC | CATLYTSGYYEQYF
15 | TRBJ1-6 | many | TRBV20-1 | TRBD1 | TGCAGTGCTAGACGGACAGGGGGATTGGATTCACCCCTCCACTTT | CSARRTGGLDSPLHF
14 | TRBJ1-1 | - | TRBV24-1 | - | TGTGCCACCAGTAATCCCCCGGGGGACACTGAAGCTTTCTTT | CATSNPPGDTEAFF
14 | TRBJ1-5 | many | TRBV12-3/TRBV12-4 | - | TGTGCCAGCAGTTTAGGGTCACCATCTCAGCCCCAGCATTTT | CASSLGSPSQPQHF
14 | TRBJ1-2 | - | TRBV27 | - | TGTGCCAGCAGTTTAGAGGCTGACTCCGTTGGCTACACCTTC | CASSLEADSVGYTF
14 | TRBJ2-7 | many | TRBV4-1 | - | TGCGCCAGCAGCCAAGATCCAGGCTCTTCGGGGCAGTACTTC | CASSQDPGSSGQYF
12 | TRBJ2-5 | many | TRBV7-6 | - | TGTGCCAGCAGCTGGGAACGGACAGACCAGTACTTC | CASSWERTDQYF
16 | TRBJ2-7 | many | TRBV4-2 | - | TGTGCCAGCAGCCAAGATCCGGGACTCCGAGGAGTCAAGCAGTACTTC | CASSQDPGLRGVKQYF
13 | TRBJ1-1 | many | TRBV29-1 | TRBD1 | TGCAGCGCTACCGGGACAGGGATTCGAGAAGCTTTCTTT | CSATGTGIREAFF
16 | TRBJ1-5 | - | TRBV6-2/TRBV6-3 | TRBD1 | TGTGCCAGCAGCCCAAGGGACAGGGGGCGGAATCAGCCCCAGCATTTT | CASSPRDRGRNQPQHF
13 | TRBJ2-7 | many | TRBV20-1 | TRBD1 | TGCAGTGCGACACAGGGGTCTGGCTACGAGCAGTACTTC | CSATQGSGYEQYF
14 | TRBJ2-2 | many | TRBV4-2 | - | TGTGCCAGCAGCCAAGATGGGATCACCGGGGAGCTGTTTTTT | CASSQDGITGELFF
12 | TRBJ1-1 | many | TRBV6-2/TRBV6-3 | - | TGTGCCAGCAGTACCCTGTACACTGAAGCTTTCTTT | CASSTLYTEAFF
14 | TRBJ2-5 | few | TRBV6-1 | TRBD1 | TGTGCCAGCAGCGGGACAGGCGTAGGAGAGACCCAGTACTTC | CASSGTGVGETQYF
14 | TRBJ2-5 | many | TRBV18 | - | TGTGCCAGCTCACCACCACCAGCCGGGGAGACCCAGTACTTC | CASSPPPAGETQYF
11 | TRBJ2-5 | many | TRBV30 | - | TGTGCCTGGACAAACCAAGAGACCCAGTACTTC | CAWTNQETQYF
16 | TRBJ2-7 | many | TRBV28 | TRBD2 | TGTGCCAGCAGTCTCAACCCACTAGCGAGGGCGTACGAGCAGTACTTC | CASSLNPLARAYEQYF
13 | TRBJ1-2 | - | TRBV6-1 | - | TGTGCCAGCAGTGATGGGGGCTCCTATGGCTACACCTTC | CASSDGGSYGYTF
15 | TRBJ2-4 | many | TRBV20-1 | - | TGCAGTGCTAGTCGGCCAGCTGAAGCCAAAAACATTCAGTACTTC | CSASRPAEAKNIQYF
17 | TRBJ1-5 | many | TRBV6-4 | TRBD1 | TGTGCCACCAAGGAGGGGACAGGGGGTCCGGGCAATCAGCCCCAGCATTTT | CATKEGTGGPGNQPQHF
15 | TRBJ1-6 | many | TRBV6-1 | - | TGTGCCAGCAGCAGAGGGGGAAGGGATCACTCACCCCTCCACTTT | CASSRGGRDHSPLHF
15 | TRBJ2-5 | many | TRBV12-3/TRBV12-4 | - | TGTGCCAGCAGTCTCCCAGGAGGGGGGGAAGAGACCCAGTACTTC | CASSLPGGGEETQYF
15 | TRBJ1-2 | many | TRBV3-1 | TRBD1 | TGTGCCAGCAGTCCTCAGGGGGGCACTAACTATGGCTACACCTTC | CASSPQGGTNYGYTF
14 | TRBJ1-1 | many | TRBV2 | - | TGTGCCAGCAGCGATTTTCTTGAGAACACTGAAGCTTTCTTT | CASSDFLENTEAFF
13 | TRBJ2-7 | many | TRBV2 | - | TGTGCCAGCAAATACGGGGGGCCTTACGAGCAGTACTTC | CASKYGGPYEQYF
15 | TRBJ2-5 | many | TRBV6-1 | - | TGTGCCAGCAGTGAAGATCTGGGGTCACGCGAGACCCAGTACTTC | CASSEDLGSRETQYF